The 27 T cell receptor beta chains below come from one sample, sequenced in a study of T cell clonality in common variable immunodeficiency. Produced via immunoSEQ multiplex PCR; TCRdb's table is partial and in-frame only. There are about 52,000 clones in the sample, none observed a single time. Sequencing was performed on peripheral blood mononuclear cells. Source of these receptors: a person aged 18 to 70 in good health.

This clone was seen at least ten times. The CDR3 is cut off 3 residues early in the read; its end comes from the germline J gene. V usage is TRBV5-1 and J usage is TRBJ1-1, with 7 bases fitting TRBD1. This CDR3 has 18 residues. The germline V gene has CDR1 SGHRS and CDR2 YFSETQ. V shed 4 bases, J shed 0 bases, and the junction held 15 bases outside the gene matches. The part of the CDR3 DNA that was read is TGCGCCAGCAGCGTGTTAGGGGTTTTCGGGACAGTGAACACTGAA. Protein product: CASSVLGVFGTVNTE. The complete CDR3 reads CASSVLGVFGTVNTEAFF.

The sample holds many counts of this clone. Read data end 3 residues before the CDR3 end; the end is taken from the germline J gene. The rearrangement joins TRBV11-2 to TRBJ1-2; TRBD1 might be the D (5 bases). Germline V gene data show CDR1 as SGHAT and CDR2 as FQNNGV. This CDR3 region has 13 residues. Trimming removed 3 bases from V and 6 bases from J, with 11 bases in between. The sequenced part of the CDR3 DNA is TGTGCCAGCAGCTTGGGGCAGTTGGATGGC. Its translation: CASSLGQLDG. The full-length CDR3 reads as CASSLGQLDGYTF.

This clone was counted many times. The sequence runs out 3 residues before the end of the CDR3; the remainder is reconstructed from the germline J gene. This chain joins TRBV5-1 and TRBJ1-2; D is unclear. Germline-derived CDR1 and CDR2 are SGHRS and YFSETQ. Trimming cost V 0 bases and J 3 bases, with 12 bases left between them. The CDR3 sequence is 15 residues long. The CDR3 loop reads CASSLAASEDYGYTF. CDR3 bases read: TGCGCCAGCAGCTTGGCCGCATCCGAGGACTATGGC. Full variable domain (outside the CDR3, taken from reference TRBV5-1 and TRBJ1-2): KAGVTQTPRYLIKTRGQQVTLSCSPISGHRSVSWYQQTPGQGLQFLFEYFSETQRNKGNFPGRFSGRQFSNSRSEMNVSTLELGDSALYLCASSLAASEDYGYTFGSGTRLTVV.

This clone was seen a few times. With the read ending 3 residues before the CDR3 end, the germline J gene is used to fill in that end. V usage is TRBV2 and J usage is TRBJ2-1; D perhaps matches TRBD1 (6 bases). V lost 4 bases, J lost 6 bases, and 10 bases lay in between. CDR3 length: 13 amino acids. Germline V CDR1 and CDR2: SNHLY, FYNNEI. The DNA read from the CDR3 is TGTGCCAGCAGTGGACAGGCCCCCAATGAG. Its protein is CASSGQAPNE. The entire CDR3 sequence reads CASSGQAPNEQFF.

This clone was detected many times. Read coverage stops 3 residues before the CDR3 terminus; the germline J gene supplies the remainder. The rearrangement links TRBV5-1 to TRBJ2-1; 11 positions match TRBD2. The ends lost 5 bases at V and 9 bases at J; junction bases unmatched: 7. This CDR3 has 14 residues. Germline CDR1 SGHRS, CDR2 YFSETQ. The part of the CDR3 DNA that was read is TGCGCCAGCAGTATTCTAGCGGGGGGAGGTGAG. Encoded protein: CASSILAGGGE. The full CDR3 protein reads CASSILAGGGEQFF.

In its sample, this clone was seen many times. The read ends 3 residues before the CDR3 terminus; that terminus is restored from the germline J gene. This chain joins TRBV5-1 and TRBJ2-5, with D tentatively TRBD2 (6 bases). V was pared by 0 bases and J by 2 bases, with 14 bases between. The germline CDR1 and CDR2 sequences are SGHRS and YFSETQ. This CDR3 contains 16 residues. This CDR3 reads CASSLEGLEGQETQYF. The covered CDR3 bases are TGCGCCAGCAGCTTGGAGGGGTTGGAGGGGCAAGAGACC.

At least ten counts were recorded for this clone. The CDR3 DNA, read in part, is TGCAGCGTGGTGCATTCCAGCGGGGGGGCGGTCAATGAG. Its protein product is CSVVHSSGGAVNE. The complete CDR3 sequence is CSVVHSSGGAVNEQFF. The rearrangement uses TRBV29-1 and TRBJ2-1; 10 bases agree with TRBD2. The sequenced fragment ends 3 residues before the CDR3 boundary, so the rest is inferred from the germline J gene. The CDR3 runs to 16 residues. V lost 6 bases, J lost 6 bases, and 14 bases stayed unmatched. Germline V gene lookup returns CDR1 SQVTM and CDR2 ANQGSEA.

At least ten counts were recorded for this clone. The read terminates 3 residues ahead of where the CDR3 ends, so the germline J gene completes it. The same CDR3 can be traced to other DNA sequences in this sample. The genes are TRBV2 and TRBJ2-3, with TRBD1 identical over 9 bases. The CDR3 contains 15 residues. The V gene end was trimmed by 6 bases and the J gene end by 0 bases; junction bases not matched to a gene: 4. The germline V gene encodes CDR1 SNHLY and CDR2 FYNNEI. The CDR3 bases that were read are TGTGCCAGCAGCGGACAGGGGACGAGCACAGATACG. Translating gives CASSGQGTSTDT. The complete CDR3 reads CASSGQGTSTDTQYF.

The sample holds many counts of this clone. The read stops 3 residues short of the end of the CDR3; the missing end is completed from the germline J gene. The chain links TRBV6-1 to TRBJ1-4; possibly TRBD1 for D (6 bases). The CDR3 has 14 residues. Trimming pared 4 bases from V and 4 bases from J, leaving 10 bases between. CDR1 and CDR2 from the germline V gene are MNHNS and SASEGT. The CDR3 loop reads CASSGGTNNEKLFF. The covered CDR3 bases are TGTGCCAGCAGTGGGGGGACAAATAATGAAAAA.

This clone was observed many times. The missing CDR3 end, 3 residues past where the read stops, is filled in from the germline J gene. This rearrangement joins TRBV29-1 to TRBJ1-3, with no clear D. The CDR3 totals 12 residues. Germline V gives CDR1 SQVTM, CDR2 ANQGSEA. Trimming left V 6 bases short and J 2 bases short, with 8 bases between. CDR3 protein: CSVGLPGNTIYF. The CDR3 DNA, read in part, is TGCAGCGTCGGTCTACCTGGAAACACC. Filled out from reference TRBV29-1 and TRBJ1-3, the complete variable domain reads SAVISQKPSRDICQRGTSLTIQCQVDSQVTMMFWYRQQPGQSLTLIATANQGSEATYESGFVIDKFPISRPNLTFSTLTVSNMSPEDSSIYLCSVGLPGNTIYFGEGSWLTVV.

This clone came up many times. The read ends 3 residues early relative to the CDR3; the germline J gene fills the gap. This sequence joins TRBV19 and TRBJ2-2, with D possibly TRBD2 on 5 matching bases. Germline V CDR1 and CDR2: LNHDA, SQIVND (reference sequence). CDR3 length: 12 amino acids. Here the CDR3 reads CASSYGAGELFF. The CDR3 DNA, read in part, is TGTGCATCGAGCTACGGGGCCGGGGAG.

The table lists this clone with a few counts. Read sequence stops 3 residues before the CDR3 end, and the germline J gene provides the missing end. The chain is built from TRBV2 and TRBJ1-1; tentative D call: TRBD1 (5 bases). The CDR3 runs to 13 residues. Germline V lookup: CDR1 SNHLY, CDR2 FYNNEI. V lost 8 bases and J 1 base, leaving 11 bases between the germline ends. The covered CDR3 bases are TGTGCCAGCTGCCCAGGGAGGAACACTGAA. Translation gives CASCPGRNTE. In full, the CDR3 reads CASCPGRNTEAFF.

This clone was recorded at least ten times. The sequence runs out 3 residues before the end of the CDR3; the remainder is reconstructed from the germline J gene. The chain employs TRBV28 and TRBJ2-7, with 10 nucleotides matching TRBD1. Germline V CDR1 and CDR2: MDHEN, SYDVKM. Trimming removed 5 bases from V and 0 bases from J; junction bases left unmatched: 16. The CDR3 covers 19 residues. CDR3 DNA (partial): TGTGCCAGCAGTCCACCGGGACAGGGGTATGGGTGGTACTCCTACGAG. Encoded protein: CASSPPGQGYGWYSYE. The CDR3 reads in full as CASSPPGQGYGWYSYEQYF.

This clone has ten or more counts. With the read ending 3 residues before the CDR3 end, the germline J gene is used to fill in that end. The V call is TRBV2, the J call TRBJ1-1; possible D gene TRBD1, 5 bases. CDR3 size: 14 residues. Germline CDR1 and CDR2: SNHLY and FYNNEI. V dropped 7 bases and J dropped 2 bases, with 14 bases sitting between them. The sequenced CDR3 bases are TGTGCCAGCACGGGGGGTAGAGGAAACACTGAA. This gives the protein CASTGGRGNTE. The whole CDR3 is CASTGGRGNTEAFF.

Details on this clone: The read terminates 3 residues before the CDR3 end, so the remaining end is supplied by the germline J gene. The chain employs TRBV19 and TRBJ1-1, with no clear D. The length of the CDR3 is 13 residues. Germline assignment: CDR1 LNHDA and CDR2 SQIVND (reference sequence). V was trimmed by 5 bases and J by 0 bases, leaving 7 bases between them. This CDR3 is CASSATVNTEAFF. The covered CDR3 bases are TGTGCCAGTAGTGCTACAGTGAACACTGAA.

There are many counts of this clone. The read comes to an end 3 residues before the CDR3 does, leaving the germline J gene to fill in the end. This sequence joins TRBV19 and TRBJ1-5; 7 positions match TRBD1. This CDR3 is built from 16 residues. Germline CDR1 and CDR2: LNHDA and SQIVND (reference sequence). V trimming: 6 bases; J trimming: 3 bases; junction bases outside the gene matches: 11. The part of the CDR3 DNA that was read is TGTGCCAGTAGAAGGTCTGACGGACAGGTCAATCAGCCC. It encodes CASRRSDGQVNQP. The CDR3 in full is CASRRSDGQVNQPQHF.

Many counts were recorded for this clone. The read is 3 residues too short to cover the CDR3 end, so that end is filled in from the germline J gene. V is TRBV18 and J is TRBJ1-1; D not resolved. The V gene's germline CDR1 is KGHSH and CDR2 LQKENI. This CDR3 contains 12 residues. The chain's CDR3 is CASSPPTAEAFF. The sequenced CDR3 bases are TGTGCCAGCTCACCACCTACCGCGGAA. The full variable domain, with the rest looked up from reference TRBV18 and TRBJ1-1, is NAGVMQNPRHLVRRRGQEARLRCSPMKGHSHVYWYRQLPEEGLKFMVYLQKENIIDESGMPKERFSAEFPKEGPSILRIQQVVRGDSAAYFCASSPPTAEAFFGQGTRLTVV.

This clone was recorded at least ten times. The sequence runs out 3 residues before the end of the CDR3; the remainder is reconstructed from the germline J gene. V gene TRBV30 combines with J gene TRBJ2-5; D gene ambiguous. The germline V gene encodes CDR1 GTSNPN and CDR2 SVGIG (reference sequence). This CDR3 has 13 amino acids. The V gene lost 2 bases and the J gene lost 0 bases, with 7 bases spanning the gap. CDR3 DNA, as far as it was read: TGTGCCTGGAGTCGTAGCCACCAAGAGACC. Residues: CAWSRSHQET. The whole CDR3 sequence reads CAWSRSHQETQYF.

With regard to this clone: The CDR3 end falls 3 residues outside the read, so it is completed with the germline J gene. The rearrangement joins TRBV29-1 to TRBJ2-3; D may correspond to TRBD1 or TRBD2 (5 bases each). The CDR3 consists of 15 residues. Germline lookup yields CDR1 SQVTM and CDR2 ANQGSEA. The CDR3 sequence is CSVDLVSRARETQYF. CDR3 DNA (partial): TGCAGCGTTGACCTAGTGTCGAGGGCCAGGGAGACG.

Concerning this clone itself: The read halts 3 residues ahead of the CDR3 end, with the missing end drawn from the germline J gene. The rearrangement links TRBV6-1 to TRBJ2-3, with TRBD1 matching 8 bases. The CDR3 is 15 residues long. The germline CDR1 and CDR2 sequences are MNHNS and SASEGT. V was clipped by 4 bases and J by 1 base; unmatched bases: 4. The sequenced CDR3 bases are TGTGCCAGCAGTGGTGGGACAGGAGGCACAGATACG. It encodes CASSGGTGGTDT. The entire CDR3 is CASSGGTGGTDTQYF.

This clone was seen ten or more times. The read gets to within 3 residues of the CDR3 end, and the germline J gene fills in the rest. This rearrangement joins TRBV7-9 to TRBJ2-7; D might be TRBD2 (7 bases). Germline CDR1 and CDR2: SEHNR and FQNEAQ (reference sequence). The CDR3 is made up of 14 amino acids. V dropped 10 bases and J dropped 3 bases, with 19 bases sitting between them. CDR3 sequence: CATAEGGMNYEQYF. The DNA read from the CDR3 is TGTGCCACCGCAGAGGGGGGGATGAACTACGAG.

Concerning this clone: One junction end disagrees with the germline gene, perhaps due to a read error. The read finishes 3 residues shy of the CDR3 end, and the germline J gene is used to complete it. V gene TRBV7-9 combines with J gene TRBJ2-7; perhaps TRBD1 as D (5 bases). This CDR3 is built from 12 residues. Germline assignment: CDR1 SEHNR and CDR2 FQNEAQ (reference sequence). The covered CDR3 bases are TGTTCCAGCAGCAGTGACAGCTACGAG. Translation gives CSSSSDSYE. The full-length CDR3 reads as CSSSSDSYEQYF.

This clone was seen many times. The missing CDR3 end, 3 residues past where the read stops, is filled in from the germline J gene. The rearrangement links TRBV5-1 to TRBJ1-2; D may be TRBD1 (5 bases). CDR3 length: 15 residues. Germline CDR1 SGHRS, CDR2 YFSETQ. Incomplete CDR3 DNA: TGCGCCAGCAGCTTGGAAGGACATGGCGCGTTGGGC. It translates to CASSLEGHGALG. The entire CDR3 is CASSLEGHGALGYTF.

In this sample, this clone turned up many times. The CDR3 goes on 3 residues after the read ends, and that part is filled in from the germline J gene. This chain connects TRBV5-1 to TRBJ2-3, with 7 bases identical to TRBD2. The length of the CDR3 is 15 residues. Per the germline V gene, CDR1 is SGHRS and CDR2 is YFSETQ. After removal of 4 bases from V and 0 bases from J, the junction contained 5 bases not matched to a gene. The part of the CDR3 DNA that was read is TGCGCCAGCAGCGAAAGCGGGATGAGCACAGATACG. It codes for CASSESGMSTDT. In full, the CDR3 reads CASSESGMSTDTQYF.

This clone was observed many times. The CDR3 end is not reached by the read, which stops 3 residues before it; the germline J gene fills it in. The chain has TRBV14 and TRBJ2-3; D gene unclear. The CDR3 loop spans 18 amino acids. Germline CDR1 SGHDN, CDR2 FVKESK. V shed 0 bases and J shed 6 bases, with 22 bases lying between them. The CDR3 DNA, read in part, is TGTGCCAGCAGCCAAGACACCCTAGTTCCGCATCCCGCGGATACG. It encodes CASSQDTLVPHPADT. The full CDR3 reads CASSQDTLVPHPADTQYF.

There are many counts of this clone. CDR3 loop: CASSSENIQYF. The CDR3 DNA, read in part, is TGTGCCAGCAGCTCAGAAAACATT. The gene calls are TRBV5-8 and TRBJ2-4; D remains unclear. The CDR3 extends 3 residues past the end of the read, so its final part is completed from the germline J gene. Per the germline V gene, CDR1 is SGHTS and CDR2 is YDEGEE. This CDR3 region has 11 residues. The V end lost 3 bases, the J end lost 5 bases, and 3 bases lay between the germline ends.

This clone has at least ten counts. Partial CDR3 DNA: TGTGCCAGTCGACAGGGGATGGACACTGAA. Amino acids: CASRQGMDTE. The entire CDR3 is CASRQGMDTEAFF. This chain links TRBV18 with TRBJ1-1; 8 nucleotides match TRBD1. Coverage ceases 3 residues before the CDR3 finishes, and the germline J gene fills in the end. V was pared by 9 bases and J by 3 bases, with 6 bases of the junction left unmatched. In germline, CDR1 is KGHSH, CDR2 LQKENI. This CDR3 spans 13 amino acids.